Listed below are T cell receptor beta chains from one sample, sequenced in a study of cytomegalovirus exposure and HLA in healthy donors. Data came from immunoSEQ multiplex PCR; TCRdb stores just in-frame clones and leaves some out. The sample shows around 200,000 clones, around nine tenths of them seen only once. The material sequenced was PBMCs. All receptors come from a woman under 30 in good health and CMV-seronegative. The CDR3 runs from the conserved cysteine through the conserved F or W. The order of the fields is CDR3 protein, CDR3 DNA, V gene, clone size, J gene, D gene. D genes are given only for firm matches. The size entry is marked missing in some rows and otherwise reads once, few, many or a size class.

CASSVAGAPRETQYF TGTGCCAGTAGTGTGGCAGGCGCCCCCCGGGAGACCCAGTACTTC TRBV19 NA TRBJ2-5 NA
CASRKIDRPYGYTF TGCGCCAGCAGGAAAATCGACAGACCGTATGGCTACACCTTC TRBV5-1 NA TRBJ1-2 NA
CASSKLGRMNTEAFF TGTGCCAGTAGTAAACTAGGGAGAATGAACACTGAAGCTTTCTTT TRBV19 NA TRBJ1-1 NA
CASSIDTGSKGYGYTF TGCGCCAGCAGCATCGACACAGGGAGCAAAGGGTATGGCTACACCTTC TRBV5-1 once TRBJ1-2 NA
CASSFQATGETQYF TGTGCCAGCAGCTTTCAAGCGACGGGAGAGACCCAGTACTTC TRBV7-2 NA TRBJ2-5 NA
CASSPPKRERIDTQYF TGTGCCAGCTCACCACCGAAGCGGGAGCGGATAGATACGCAGTATTTT TRBV18 NA TRBJ2-3 TRBD2
CASSQGPASGSDTSYEQYF TGCGCCAGCAGCCAAGGTCCGGCTAGCGGGAGCGATACCTCCTACGAGCAGTACTTC TRBV4-3 NA TRBJ2-7 TRBD2
CASSQEAGRVETQYF TGCGCCAGCAGCCAAGAAGCGGGCAGGGTTGAGACCCAGTACTTC TRBV4-1 NA TRBJ2-5 NA
CASSEQGTNYGYTF TGTGCCAGCAGTGAACAGGGTACTAACTATGGCTACACCTTC TRBV2 NA TRBJ1-2 NA
CASSTGLLDSRDF TGTGCCAGCAGCACAGGGTTGTTGGACTCCAGGGACTTC TRBV6-1 once TRBJ2-4 NA
CSVTRLEHTDTQYF TGCAGCGTTACCAGACTGGAGCACACAGATACGCAGTATTTT TRBV29-1 NA TRBJ2-3 NA
CASSEAGGRETQYF TGTGCCAGCAGTGAAGCGGGAGGGCGGGAGACCCAGTACTTC TRBV28 NA TRBJ2-5 TRBD2
CASSLVQAPNEKLFF TGTGCCAGCAGCTTAGTTCAGGCTCCTAATGAAAAACTGTTTTTT TRBV11-2 NA TRBJ1-4 NA
CASSLRQDTDTQYF TGTGCCAGCAGCTTACGTCAGGACACAGATACGCAGTATTTT TRBV11-2 few TRBJ2-3 NA
CSVEYGGQATQETQYF TGCAGCGTTGAATACGGGGGACAGGCCACTCAAGAGACCCAGTACTTC TRBV29-1 NA TRBJ2-5 TRBD1
CAISEPGGADYGYTF TGTGCCATCAGTGAGCCCGGCGGGGCCGACTATGGCTACACCTTC TRBV10-3 NA TRBJ1-2 NA
CASSFTGYQETQYF TGTGCCAGCAGTTTCACAGGGTACCAAGAGACCCAGTACTTC TRBV27 NA TRBJ2-5 NA
CASSPATGVLEQFF TGCGCCAGCAGCCCCGCGACAGGAGTTCTTGAGCAGTTCTTC TRBV4-1 once TRBJ2-1 NA
CASSSEWTDQETQYF TGTGCCAGCAGCTCAGAATGGACAGATCAAGAGACCCAGTACTTC TRBV7-9 NA TRBJ2-5 NA
CASSQFSLAGGDEQFF TGCGCCAGCAGCCAATTCTCCCTAGCGGGAGGGGATGAGCAGTTCTTC TRBV4-1 NA TRBJ2-1 TRBD2
CATKAGGLPETQYF TGTGCCACCAAAGCGGGAGGGTTACCAGAGACCCAGTACTTC TRBV28 NA TRBJ2-5 TRBD2
CASSFPTTDEQYF TGTGCCAGCAGCTTTCCCACGACTGACGAGCAGTACTTC TRBV7-8 NA TRBJ2-7 NA
CASSLSPRVGNTIYF TGTGCCAGCAGTTTATCGCCCAGGGTGGGAAACACCATATATTTT TRBV27 NA TRBJ1-3 NA
CASSPRLAGTLGELFF TGTGCTAGCAGCCCGCGACTAGCGGGAACGTTAGGGGAGCTGTTTTTT TRBV7-7 once TRBJ2-2 TRBD2
CASSPLGGTTEAFF TGTGCCAGCTCACCACTCGGCGGGACCACTGAAGCTTTCTTT TRBV18 few TRBJ1-1 NA
CASSLEGSPYNEQFF TGTGCCAGCAGTTTAGAGGGTAGCCCCTACAATGAGCAGTTCTTC TRBV27 NA TRBJ2-1 NA
CASSFSRGFLSGANVLTF TGTGCCAGCAGCTTTAGTAGAGGGTTTTTGTCTGGGGCCAACGTCCTGACTTTC TRBV5-6 NA TRBJ2-6 NA
CASSLGDWGRHEQFF TGCGCCAGCAGCTTGGGGGACTGGGGGAGACATGAGCAGTTCTTC TRBV5-1 NA TRBJ2-1 NA
CAWSEGMRRYGYTF TGTGCCTGGAGTGAGGGGATGAGGCGGTATGGCTACACCTTC TRBV30 NA TRBJ1-2 NA
CTYGTGAVADTQYF TGCACATATGGTACGGGAGCGGTGGCAGATACGCAGTATTTT TRBV29-1 NA TRBJ2-3 NA
CASSLSGTGGYEQYF TGCGCCAGCAGCCTGTCCGGGACAGGGGGTTACGAGCAGTACTTC TRBV4-1 NA TRBJ2-7 TRBD1
CASSPPGQGAYEQYF TGTGCCAGCAGTCCACCGGGACAGGGGGCTTACGAGCAGTACTTC TRBV28 NA TRBJ2-7 TRBD1
CASSPDQGFYEQYF TGTGCCAGCTCACCAGATCAGGGTTTCTACGAGCAGTACTTC TRBV18 NA TRBJ2-7 NA
CASGLERTQTYEQYF TGTGCTAGTGGTTTGGAGCGGACGCAAACCTACGAGCAGTACTTC TRBV12-5 NA TRBJ2-7 NA
CASSFGAYSNQPQHF TGTGCCAGCAGCTTCGGTGCTTATAGCAATCAGCCCCAGCATTTT TRBV7-9 once TRBJ1-5 NA
CASSQVGGSGRSYEQYF TGTGCCAGCAGCCAAGTGGGTGGAAGCGGGCGGTCCTACGAGCAGTACTTC TRBV4-2 NA TRBJ2-7 NA
CASSLDREYEQYF TGCGCCAGCAGCTTGGACAGGGAATACGAGCAGTACTTC TRBV5-1 NA TRBJ2-7 NA
CASSLAHPSYNEQFF TGTGCCAGCAGCTTAGCGCACCCGTCCTACAATGAGCAGTTCTTC TRBV7-3 once TRBJ2-1 NA
CASSLGIWVAPENTGELFF TGTGCCAGCAGTTTAGGGATATGGGTAGCGCCTGAGAACACCGGGGAGCTGTTTTTT TRBV27 once TRBJ2-2 NA
CASSVQTSRPQNEQFF TGTGCCAGCAGCGTACAAACTAGTAGGCCCCAGAATGAGCAGTTCTTC TRBV9 NA TRBJ2-1 NA